This entry is about one TCR beta chain. Its antigen is undetermined. This sample is drawn from a study of T-cell reconstitution after alpha-beta-depleted transplantation in children. Study-level findings and limits: Two months or so post-transplant, alpha-beta T cells reportedly derived from several hundred expanded graft clones. T-cell counts and diversity at one year post-transplant came mainly from newly produced T cells.

The TCRbeta library was prepared with unique molecular identifiers. TCRdb re-called the PCR reads with MiXCR, one entry per CDR3 protein. The table has hundreds of thousands of distinct CDR3 sequences, roughly a sixth seen once. There are 16 residues in the CDR3. V was trimmed by 3 bases and J by 1 base, leaving 16 bases between them. Sequenced material: PBMCs, mostly from graft donor cells, taken 360 days after TCRalphabeta/CD19-depleted stem cell transplant. This chain joins TRBV12-3 or TRBV12-4 and TRBJ2-7; D may be TRBD2 (6 bases). This clonotype was obtained from a male patient aged 2 to 9 who had a stem cell transplant for acute lymphoblastic leukemia, so the T cells may come from the graft donor. CDR3: CASSLEGRRLSYEQYF. The DNA of the CDR3 is TGTGCCAGCAGTTTGGAGGGCAGGCGGCTTTCCTACGAGCAGTACTTC.